The 21 T cell receptor beta chains below come from one sample, sequenced in a study of T cells in localized non-small cell lung cancer. This table comes from immunoSEQ multiplex PCR, and its TCRdb copy is limited to in-frame clones, with some not included. This sample has fewer than 9,000 clones, with approximately 87% found just once. The sample in question was peripheral blood, obtained before any cancer treatment. The receptors shown here come from a male donor aged 60 or older with stage III lung adenocarcinoma.

V is TRBV18 and J is TRBJ1-2; D not resolved. Trimming removed 2 bases at V and 2 bases at J, with 9 bases between. CDR1 is KGHSH, CDR2 LQKENI, per germline. CDR3 length equals 14 residues. CDR3 in DNA: TGTGCCAGCTCACCAATCGGCAGCAACTATGGCTACACCTTC. The encoded protein is CASSPIGSNYGYTF.

The rearrangement links TRBV15 to TRBJ2-7; D unclear. Germline V gives CDR1 LNHNV, CDR2 YYDKDF (reference sequence). The CDR3 covers 15 residues. The V end lost 5 bases, the J end lost 1 base, and 15 bases lay between the germline ends. The chain's CDR3 is CATSPQKATSYEQYF. In DNA form, the CDR3 reads TGTGCCACCAGCCCACAGAAGGCCACTTCCTACGAGCAGTACTTC.

The sample holds one count of this clone. DNA for the CDR3: TGTGCCAGTAGTGAGGACAGGGGGGGAAGAACCACTGAAGCTTTCTTT. Translated, it gives CASSEDRGGRTTEAFF. The V gene is TRBV19, the J gene TRBJ1-1; 10 nucleotides line up with TRBD1. Germline CDR1 reads LNHDA; CDR2 reads SQIVND (reference sequence). The CDR3 runs 16 residues. With V trimmed by 5 bases and J by 4 bases, 10 bases remained unmatched.

The chain is built from TRBV5-6 and TRBJ1-2; 8 nucleotides match TRBD1. Looked up from germline, CDR1 is SGHDT and CDR2 is YYEEEE. The CDR3 has 15 residues. V gave up 0 bases and J gave up 2 bases; unmatched junction bases: 3. CDR3 sequence reads: CASSLGTGSNYGYTF. For the CDR3, the DNA is TGTGCCAGCAGCTTGGGGACAGGGTCGAACTATGGCTACACCTTC.

The V call is TRBV7-3, the J call TRBJ2-1; 13 positions agree with TRBD2. V dropped 5 bases and J dropped 9; count of bases not matched to a gene: 10. Germline lookup yields CDR1 SGHTA and CDR2 FQGTGA. This CDR3 spans 16 amino acids. CDR3 protein: CASSPPGTSGVGEQFF. Here the CDR3 DNA reads TGTGCCAGCAGCCCCCCCGGGACTAGCGGGGTGGGTGAGCAGTTCTTC.

This rearrangement joins TRBV11-3 to TRBJ2-2; D possibly corresponds to TRBD1 (5 bases). The CDR3 is made up of 15 amino acids. The V end lost 3 bases, the J end lost 4 bases, and 12 bases lay between the germline ends. CDR1 is SGHNT and CDR2 is YENEEA in the germline V gene. In nucleotides, the CDR3 is TGTGCCAGCAGCTTCTCAGGGATGGGCACCGGGGAGCTGTTTTTT. As protein: CASSFSGMGTGELFF.

The V and J genes are TRBV6-5 and TRBJ1-4, with 7 bases lining up with TRBD1. V gave up 0 bases and J gave up 4 bases; unmatched junction bases: 2. The CDR3 spans 15 residues. CDR1 is MNHEY and CDR2 is SVGAGI in the germline V gene. For the CDR3, the DNA is TGTGCCAGCAGTTACTCGGGACAGAATAATGAAAAACTGTTTTTT. Translation: CASSYSGQNNEKLFF.

V usage is TRBV2 and J usage is TRBJ1-6; TRBD1 agrees at 7 bases. The CDR3 has 13 amino acids. Germline values: CDR1 SNHLY, CDR2 FYNNEI. Trimming at V came to 3 bases and at J to 9 bases, leaving 2 bases not matched to a gene. The CDR3 sequence is CASSERTGSPLHF. The CDR3 DNA follows: TGTGCCAGCAGTGAGAGGACAGGTTCACCCCTCCACTTT.

The CDR3: CSAKWGVETQYF. CDR3 nucleotide sequence: TGCAGCGCCAAATGGGGGGTCGAGACCCAGTACTTC. V gene TRBV29-1 combines with J gene TRBJ2-5; weak D call: TRBD2 (6 bases). This CDR3 is 12 amino acids long. V was cut by 7 bases and J by 5 bases, with 14 bases left in between. Germline-derived CDR1 and CDR2 are SQVTM and ANQGSEA. Together with reference TRBV29-1 and TRBJ2-5, the CDR3 gives the full variable domain: SAVISQKPSRDICQRGTSLTIQCQVDSQVTMMFWYRQQPGQSLTLIATANQGSEATYESGFVIDKFPISRPNLTFSTLTVSNMSPEDSSIYLCSAKWGVETQYFGPGTRLLVL.

The chain links TRBV12-2 to TRBJ2-5; whether TRBD2, the table's D call, matches the DNA was not checked. TRBV12-2 is recorded as a pseudogene. The CDR3 loop spans 18 amino acids. CDR3 region: CASRASEPSGGTQETQYF. DNA for the CDR3: TGTGCAAGTCGTGCCAGCGAGCCTAGCGGGGGAACGCAAGAGACCCAGTACTTC.

The chain combines TRBV21-1 with TRBJ2-7; the table's D call TRBD1 went unverified against the DNA. TRBV21-1 is a pseudogene. This CDR3 is 15 amino acids long. The CDR3 coding sequence is TGTGCCAGCAGCGTCCGCCGGCAGGGGTCAGACGAGCAGTACTTC. Encoded protein: CASSVRRQGSDEQYF.

The chain is built from TRBV19 and TRBJ2-5, with a possible D match to TRBD2 (5 bases). The CDR3 is 12 residues long. Trimming removed 5 bases at V and 2 bases at J, with 6 bases between. Germline loops: CDR1 LNHDA, CDR2 SQIVND (reference sequence). The chain's CDR3 is CASSAGQETQYF. The CDR3, as DNA: TGTGCCAGTAGTGCGGGTCAAGAGACCCAGTACTTC.

V usage is TRBV29-1 and J usage is TRBJ1-1; D is undetermined. This CDR3 has 11 residues. Germline CDR1 and CDR2: SQVTM and ANQGSEA. Trimming removed 6 bases from V and 4 bases from J, with 9 bases in between. The CDR3 sequence is CSVPGATEAFF. The CDR3 DNA follows: TGCAGCGTACCGGGAGCCACTGAAGCTTTCTTT.

This clone was seen more than once but under ten times. V and J are TRBV30 and TRBJ1-1; D is ambiguous. Trimming left V 7 bases short and J 1 base short, with 10 bases between. This CDR3 contains 12 residues. The germline V gene encodes CDR1 GTSNPN and CDR2 SVGIG (reference sequence). The CDR3: CASAGPNTEAFF. The CDR3 nucleotides are TGTGCCTCCGCCGGGCCGAACACTGAAGCTTTCTTT.

The chain uses TRBV5-8 and TRBJ1-5; D call uncertain. V was cut by 1 base and J by 6 bases, with 2 bases left in between. There are 11 residues in the CDR3. Germline assignment: CDR1 SGHTS and CDR2 YDEGEE. CDR3 bases: TGTGCCAGCAGCTTGACTCAGCCCCAGCATTTT. Encoded protein: CASSLTQPQHF.

Here the CDR3 reads CASSDRFGNQPQHF. The CDR3 DNA reads TGTGCCAGCAGTGACAGGTTTGGCAATCAGCCCCAGCATTTT. J is TRBJ1-5 and V is TRBV25-1; D uncertain. Germline V gene data show CDR1 as MGHDK and CDR2 as SYGVNS. V was trimmed by 3 bases and J by 2 bases, leaving 8 bases between them. The CDR3 length is 14 residues.

This chain connects TRBV6-4 to TRBJ2-3; 13 bases map to TRBD2. Trimming took 0 bases from V and 4 from J; bases not matched to a gene: 1. Germline V lookup: CDR1 MRHNA, CDR2 SNTAGT. This CDR3 spans 16 amino acids. The CDR3 protein is CASSDSGTSGADTQYF. The CDR3 region has the DNA TGTGCCAGCAGTGACTCCGGGACTAGCGGGGCAGATACGCAGTATTTT.

The chain couples TRBV6-4 to TRBJ1-4, with D unresolved. V was clipped by 5 bases and J by 8 bases, with 12 bases between them. Germline-derived CDR1 and CDR2 are MRHNA and SNTAGT. The CDR3 totals 13 residues. CDR3 nucleotide sequence: TGTGCCAGCAGTCGGGCATACGGGGAAAAACTGTTTTTT. It is translated as CASSRAYGEKLFF.

V usage is TRBV10-3 and J usage is TRBJ1-2, with 7 bases identical to TRBD1. CDR1 is ENHRY and CDR2 is SYGVKD in the germline V gene. V dropped 4 bases and J dropped 4; count of bases not matched to a gene: 9. This CDR3 has 15 amino acids. The CDR3 sequence: CAISAAADRSYGYTF. DNA for the CDR3: TGTGCCATCAGTGCTGCGGCGGACAGGAGCTATGGCTACACCTTC.

This clone showed up just once. J is TRBJ2-1 and V is TRBV4-2; 12 bases fit TRBD2. The CDR3 has 16 amino acids. CDR1 and CDR2 (germline): LGHNA, YNFKEQ. V trimming: 2 bases; J trimming: 7 bases; junction bases outside the gene matches: 6. The CDR3 DNA sequence: TGTGCCAGCAGCCAAATACTAGCGGGGGGAGTGAATGAGCAGTTCTTC. As protein: CASSQILAGGVNEQFF.

The J gene is TRBJ1-4, the V gene TRBV2; 7 nucleotides line up with TRBD1. Germline lookup yields CDR1 SNHLY and CDR2 FYNNEI. The CDR3 runs to 14 residues. V gave up 6 bases and J gave up 3 bases; unmatched junction bases: 4. CDR3 bases: TGTGCCAGCAGGGAGACAGGGTCTAATGAAAAACTGTTTTTT. Amino acid sequence: CASRETGSNEKLFF.